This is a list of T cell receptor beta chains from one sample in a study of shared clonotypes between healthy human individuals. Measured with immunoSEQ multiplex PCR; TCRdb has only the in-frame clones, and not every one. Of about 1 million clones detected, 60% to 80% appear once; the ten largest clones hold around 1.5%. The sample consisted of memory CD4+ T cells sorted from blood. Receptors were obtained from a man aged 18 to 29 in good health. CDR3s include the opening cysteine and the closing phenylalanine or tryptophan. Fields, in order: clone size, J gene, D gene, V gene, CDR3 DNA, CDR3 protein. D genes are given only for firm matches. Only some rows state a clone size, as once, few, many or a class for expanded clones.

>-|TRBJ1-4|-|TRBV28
TGTGCCAGCAGTTCCCAACAGGGTATAGATGAAAAACTGTTTTTT
CASSSQQGIDEKLFF
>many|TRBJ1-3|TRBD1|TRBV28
TGTGCCAGCAGACGGGGACAGGGGGCCCGAAACACCATATATTTT
CASRRGQGARNTIYF
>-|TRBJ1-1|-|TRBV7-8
TGTGCCAGCAGCTTAGTGGGGAACACTGAAGCTTTCTTT
CASSLVGNTEAFF
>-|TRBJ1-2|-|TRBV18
TGTGCCAGCTCACCAAGTGACAGCCATCGGGATGGCTACACCTTC
CASSPSDSHRDGYTF
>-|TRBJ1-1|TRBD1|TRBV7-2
TGTGCCAGCAGCTCCGGGACAGGGAAGAACACTGAAGCTTTCTTT
CASSSGTGKNTEAFF
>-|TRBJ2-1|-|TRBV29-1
TGCAGCGTTTTCCGGGCCTACAATGAGCAGTTCTTC
CSVFRAYNEQFF
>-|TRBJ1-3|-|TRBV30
TGTGCCTGGAACCCGAGCTCTGGAAACACCATATATTTT
CAWNPSSGNTIYF
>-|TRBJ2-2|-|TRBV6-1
TGTGCCAGCAGTGAATTTCCGGGAATCGTGACCGGGGAGCTGTTTTTT
CASSEFPGIVTGELFF
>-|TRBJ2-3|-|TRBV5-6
TGTGCCAGCAGCTTTCTACCGGAGGGCGGAGATACGCAGTATTTT
CASSFLPEGGDTQYF
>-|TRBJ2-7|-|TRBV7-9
TGTGCCAGCAGTTCTAGGCTGTCCTACGAGCAGTACTTC
CASSSRLSYEQYF
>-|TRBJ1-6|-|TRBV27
TGTGCCAGCAGCCCAACGACCCTCAGGGGTTCACCCCTCCACTTT
CASSPTTLRGSPLHF
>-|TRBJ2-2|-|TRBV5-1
TGCGCCAGCAGCCGCGGGGGCCGGAACACCGGGGAGCTGTTTTTT
CASSRGGRNTGELFF
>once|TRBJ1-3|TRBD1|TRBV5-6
TGTGCCAGCTCCTTCGGACAGGGACTCTCTGGAAACACCATATATTTT
CASSFGQGLSGNTIYF
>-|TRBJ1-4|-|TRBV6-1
TGTGCCACCCGGACCGGGACAACTAATGAAAAACTGTTTTTT
CATRTGTTNEKLFF
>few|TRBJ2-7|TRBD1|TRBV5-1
TGCGCCAGCAGCTCCGACAGGGGAGCCACCTACGAGCAGTACTTC
CASSSDRGATYEQYF
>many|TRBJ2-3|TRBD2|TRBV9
TGTGCCAGCAGCGTAGGCGCGGGGGGGCGATCAGATACGCAGTATTTT
CASSVGAGGRSDTQYF
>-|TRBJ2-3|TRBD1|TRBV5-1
TGCGCCAGCAGCTTTCTCCCGGGACAGGGATCAGATACGCAGTATTTT
CASSFLPGQGSDTQYF
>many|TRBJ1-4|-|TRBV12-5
TGTGCCCCGGGGGCCCGTGAAAAACTGTTTTTT
CAPGAREKLFF
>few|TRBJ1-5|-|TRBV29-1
TGCAGCGCCGGTAGGGGCACGGGTCAGCCCCAGCATTTT
CSAGRGTGQPQHF
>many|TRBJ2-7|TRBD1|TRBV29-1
TGCAGCGCCCGCGGGACAGGGGGTGCCGGCGAGCAGTACTTC
CSARGTGGAGEQYF
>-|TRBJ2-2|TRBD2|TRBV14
TGTGCCAGCAGCGGACTAGCGGGCGCCGGGGAGCTGTTTTTT
CASSGLAGAGELFF
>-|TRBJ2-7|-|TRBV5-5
TGTGCCAGCAGCTTGCACCGGGACGGGCCTTGGATCGCCTACGAGCAGTACTTC
CASSLHRDGPWIAYEQYF
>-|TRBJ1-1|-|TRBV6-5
TGTGCCAGCAGAGCTAACACTGATTACACTGAAGCTTTCTTT
CASRANTDYTEAFF
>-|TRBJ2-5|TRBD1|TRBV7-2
TGTGCCAGCAGCTTAGGACTAACAGGGGGGCAAGAGACCCAGTACTTC
CASSLGLTGGQETQYF
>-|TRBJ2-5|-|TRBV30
TGTGCCTGGAGTCTTCGGGAGACCCAGTACTTC
CAWSLRETQYF
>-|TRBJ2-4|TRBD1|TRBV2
TGTGCCAGCGCTCTTCACAGGGGGCAAGGAAACATTCAGTACTTC
CASALHRGQGNIQYF